What follows is one T cell receptor (beta chain) and its context. This clonotype was counted only a few times. There is no known antigen for this receptor. The sample holds no much larger clone one base away, and base qualities are not on file. The listed sequencing device is Illumina HiSeq 1500. TCRdb reprocessed the public reads (quality trimming at Q25 with fastp, clone calling with MiXCR) and kept in-frame beta chains. Every CDR3 protein is listed once, alongside the most common genes and DNA of its rows. Recorded for this sample are 250,000 to 400,000 distinct CDR3 sequences; approximately 25% of them occurred a single time. Together, the top ten hold roughly 15% of the sample. In light of the paper, this sample's treatment or condition label describes: in vitro stimulation with specific CMV peptide epitopes to enrich CMV-specific T cells. The data were taken from a study of T cell repertoires in cytomegalovirus infection (dated by TCRdb to about 2019). About the full investigation: Peptide stimulations targeted recently identified HLA-C-restricted CMV epitopes, whose presentation resists viral immunomodulation, together with well-studied HLA-B-restricted epitopes. Donor HLA type was relevant to the analysis, as public TCR beta signatures indicated carriage of CMV infection together with the matching HLA type. On the study overall, not on this receptor specifically: The ex vivo response was dominated by HLA-C-restricted CMV-specific TCR beta clonotypes, which also provided the single most frequent clonotype in two of eight donors. In both this cohort and an independent cohort of a few hundred donors, the cumulative frequency of public TCR beta family members distinguished carriers of CMV infection plus the relevant HLA type.

Specimen: cultured PBMCs, collected from culture after CMV antigen stimulation. The TCR was taken from a human donor in good health (CMV status not recorded). Some clones in this sample may be carry-over from other donors' samples.

The CDR3 amino acid sequence is: CASSKTGTGALETQYF. The nucleotide sequence reads TGTGCCAGCAGCAAAACCGGGACAGGGGCCCTGGAGACCCAGTACTTC. The rearrangement combines TRBV12-3 or TRBV12-4 with TRBJ2-5; TRBD1 lines up with 10 middle nucleotides. Relative to germline, V is missing 6 bases and J is missing 5 bases, with 12 bases of the junction outside any gene match. From cysteine to phenylalanine, the CDR3 is 16 amino acids long. Left in the record is the CDR3 DNA by itself, 48 bases read in frame from the first base.